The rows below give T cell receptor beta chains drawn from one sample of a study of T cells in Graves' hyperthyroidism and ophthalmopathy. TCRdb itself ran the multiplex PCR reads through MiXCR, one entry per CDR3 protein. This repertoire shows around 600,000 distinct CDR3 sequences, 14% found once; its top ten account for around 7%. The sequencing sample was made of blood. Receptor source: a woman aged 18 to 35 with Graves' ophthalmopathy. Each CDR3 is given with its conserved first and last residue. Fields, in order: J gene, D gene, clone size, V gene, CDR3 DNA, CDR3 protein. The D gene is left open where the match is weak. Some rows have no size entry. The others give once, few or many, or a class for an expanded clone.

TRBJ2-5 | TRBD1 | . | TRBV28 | TGTGCCACCCATATACAGGGGATTGCTGAGACCCAGTACTTC | CATHIQGIAETQYF
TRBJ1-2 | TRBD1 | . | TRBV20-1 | TGCAGTGCTAGGACAGGGCCTGGCTACACCTTC | CSARTGPGYTF
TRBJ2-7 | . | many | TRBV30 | TGTGCCTGGGGAGACAGTCGGGGATCCTACGAGCAGTACTTC | CAWGDSRGSYEQYF
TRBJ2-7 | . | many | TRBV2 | TGTGCCAGCCTACCCTTGGACGGCGGTTACGAGCAGTACTTC | CASLPLDGGYEQYF
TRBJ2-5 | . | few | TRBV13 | TGTGCCAGCAGCTTACAGGGGGGACTCCAAGAGACCCAGTACTTC | CASSLQGGLQETQYF
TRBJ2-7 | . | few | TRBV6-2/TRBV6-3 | TGTGCCAGCAGTTACGGGGCGAGCCTCTCCTACGAGCAGTACTTC | CASSYGASLSYEQYF
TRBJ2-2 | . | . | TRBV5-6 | TGTGCCAGCAGCTTGGGACATTCGGGGGAGCTGTTTTTT | CASSLGHSGELFF
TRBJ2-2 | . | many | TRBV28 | TGTGCCAGCAGCCTGACGGGACCGAACACCGGGGAGCTGTTTTTT | CASSLTGPNTGELFF
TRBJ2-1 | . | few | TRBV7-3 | TGTGCCAGCAGCCCTTCGCCGGAGTATGAGCAGTTCTTC | CASSPSPEYEQFF
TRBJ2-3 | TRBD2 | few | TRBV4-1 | TGCGCCAGCAGCCAAGAGGCTAGCGGGTACACAGATACGCAGTATTTT | CASSQEASGYTDTQYF
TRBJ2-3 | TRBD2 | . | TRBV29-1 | TGCAGCGCTTCCAGCGGGGCCCAGTTAAGCACAGATACGCAGTATTTT | CSASSGAQLSTDTQYF
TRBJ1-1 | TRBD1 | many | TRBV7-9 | TGTGCCAGCAGCCTACCCCCGACAGGGAAGGAGAACACTGAAGCTTTCTTT | CASSLPPTGKENTEAFF
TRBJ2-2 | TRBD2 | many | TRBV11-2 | TGTGCCAGCAGCCCGCGACTAGCGGGAAGTACCGGGGAGCTGTTTTTT | CASSPRLAGSTGELFF
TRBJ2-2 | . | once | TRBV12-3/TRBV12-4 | TGTGCCAGCAGCTTATCTCTTGGACAGTCAGGCGGGGAGCTGTTTTTT | CASSLSLGQSGGELFF
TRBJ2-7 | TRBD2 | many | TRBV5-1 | TGCGCCAGCAGCTTTGGGACTAGCGGGAATAAGCAGTACTTC | CASSFGTSGNKQYF
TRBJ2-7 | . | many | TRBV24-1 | TGTGCCACCAGTGATTTGCAAGGGACGGACGAGCAGTACTTC | CATSDLQGTDEQYF
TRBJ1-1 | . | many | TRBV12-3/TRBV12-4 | TGTGCCAGCAGTCCCCGTGGGCATCGGACTGAAGCTTTCTTT | CASSPRGHRTEAFF
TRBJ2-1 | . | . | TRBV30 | TGTGCCTGGAGTGGGACAGGGCCGCGTAGCGGGATCGCCAATGAGCAGTTCTTC | CAWSGTGPRSGIANEQFF
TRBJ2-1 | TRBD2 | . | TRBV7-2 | TGTGCCAGCAGCTTAAAGCTAGCGGGAGTATACAATGAGCAGTTCTTC | CASSLKLAGVYNEQFF
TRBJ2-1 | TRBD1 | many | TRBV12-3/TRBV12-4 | TGTGCCAGCAGTGCTACAGGGGGCGGTGAGCAGTTCTTC | CASSATGGGEQFF
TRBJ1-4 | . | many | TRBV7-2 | TGTGCCAGCAGCTTCGACCGCATGGCTAATGAAAAACTGTTTTTT | CASSFDRMANEKLFF
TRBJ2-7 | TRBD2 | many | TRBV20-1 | TGCAGTGCGATAGCGGGATCCTACGAGCAGTACTTC | CSAIAGSYEQYF
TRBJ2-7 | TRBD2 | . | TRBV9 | TGTGCCAGCAGCCCCACTAGCGGGTTCTACGGGCAGTACTTC | CASSPTSGFYGQYF
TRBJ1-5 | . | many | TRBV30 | TGTGCCTGGAGTGTGTTCCTGAATCAGCCCCAGCATTTT | CAWSVFLNQPQHF
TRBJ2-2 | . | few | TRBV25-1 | TGTGCCAGCAGTGAGTCCGGGACGGCCACCGGGGAGCTGTTTTTT | CASSESGTATGELFF
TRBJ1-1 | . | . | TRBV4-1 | TGCGCCAGCAGCTTCGGTCCGAAAGCTTTCTTT | CASSFGPKAFF
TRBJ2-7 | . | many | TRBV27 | TGTGCCAGCCTCAACAGAAGGTCCTACGAGCAGTACTTC | CASLNRRSYEQYF
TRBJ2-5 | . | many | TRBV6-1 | TGTGCCAGCAGCCCCCCTAACCAAGAGACCCAGTACTTC | CASSPPNQETQYF
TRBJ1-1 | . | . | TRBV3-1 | TGTGCCAGCGGACTTCAGACGAACACTGAAGCTTTCTTT | CASGLQTNTEAFF
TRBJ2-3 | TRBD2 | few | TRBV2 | TGTGCCAGCCGACCAGGGAGGGCATCAGATACGCAGTATTTT | CASRPGRASDTQYF
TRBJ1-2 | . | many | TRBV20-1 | TGCAGTGCTAGATGGCGGCCAAATGGCTACACCTTC | CSARWRPNGYTF
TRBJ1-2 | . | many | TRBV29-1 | TGCAGCGCCGATGGGAACAGGCCTGGATATGGCTACACCTTC | CSADGNRPGYGYTF
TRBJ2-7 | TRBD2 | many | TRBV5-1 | TGCGCCAGCAGCTTTCAGCGGGAGGGCGACGAGCAGTACTTC | CASSFQREGDEQYF
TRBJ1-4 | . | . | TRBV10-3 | TGTGCCATCAGTGAGTCGTTATGGGGGGCCAATGAAAAACTGTTTTTT | CAISESLWGANEKLFF
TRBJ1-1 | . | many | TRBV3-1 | TGTGCCAGCAGCCAAGAAACCATTACGATGAACACTGAAGCTTTCTTT | CASSQETITMNTEAFF
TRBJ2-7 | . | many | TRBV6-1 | TGTGCCATAAAGAGGGGGGCAGGCTTATCCTACGAGCAGTACTTC | CAIKRGAGLSYEQYF
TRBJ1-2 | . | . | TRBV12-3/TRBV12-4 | TGTGCCAGCAGTTTAGCCAGGGCGGACTATGGCTACACCTTC | CASSLARADYGYTF
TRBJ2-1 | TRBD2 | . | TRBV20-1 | TGCAGTGCTAGACCATTTGGACTAGCCTACAATGAGCAGTTCTTC | CSARPFGLAYNEQFF
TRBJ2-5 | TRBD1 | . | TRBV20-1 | TGCAGTGCCCCTTACCGGGACAGTTTAATTCAAGAGACCCAGTACTTC | CSAPYRDSLIQETQYF
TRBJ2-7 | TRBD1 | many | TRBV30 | TGTGCCTATAGGACAGGGAGCGCCCACGAGCAGTACTTC | CAYRTGSAHEQYF